This T cell receptor beta chain comes out of a study of CD8 T cells in ankylosing spondylitis. This clonotype was counted many times. CDR3 length: 12 residues. Germline V CDR1 and CDR2: LGHDT, YNNKEL (reference sequence). V was trimmed by 2 bases and J by 7 bases, leaving 9 bases between them. The TCR beta libraries were generated through quantitative 5'-RACE incorporating molecular barcodes. TCRdb reprocessed the 5' RACE reads via MiXCR and lists one record per CDR3 protein. The data show under 150,000 distinct CDR3 sequences, approximately 9.9% seen once. This receptor was identified in a male donor with ankylosing spondylitis or in good health (not recorded which). The V call is TRBV3-1, the J call TRBJ2-7; D ambiguous. Sequences were obtained from blood, either unsorted or a sorted T cell fraction (not recorded which). In DNA form, the CDR3 reads TGTGCCAGCAGCCAACGGCGTCGGGAGCAGTACTTC. Residues: CASSQRRREQYF.